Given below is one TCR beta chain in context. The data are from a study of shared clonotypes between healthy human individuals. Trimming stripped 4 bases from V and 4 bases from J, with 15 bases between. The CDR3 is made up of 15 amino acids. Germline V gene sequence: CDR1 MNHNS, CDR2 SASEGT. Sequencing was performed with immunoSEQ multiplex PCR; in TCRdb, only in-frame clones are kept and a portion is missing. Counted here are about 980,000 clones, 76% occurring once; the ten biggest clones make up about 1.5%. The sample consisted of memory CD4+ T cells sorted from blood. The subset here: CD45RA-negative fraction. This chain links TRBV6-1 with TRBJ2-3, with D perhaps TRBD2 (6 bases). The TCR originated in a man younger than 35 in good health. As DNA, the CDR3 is TGTGCCAGCAGTGGCTGGGACTTGGGGTCAGATACGCAGTATTTT. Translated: CASSGWDLGSDTQYF.